This T cell receptor beta chain was recovered during a study of blood T cell repertoires in COVID-19. Overall study context: The origin of the acute and convalescent COVID-19 samples was the United States, Italy and Spain. The analysed material was cDNA or gDNA that came from T cells, B-cell-depleted T cells, or PBMCs.

The CDR3 loop spans 18 amino acids. In the original analysis: By means of reference gene primer amplification, nucleated cell counts were estimated. The assay was immunoSEQ multiplex PCR, and TCRdb's table has in-frame clones only and misses some. Clone size and V and J calls were adopted from that table, with D and trimming inferred from the DNA. This table holds about 57,000 clones, around 90% found once. Patients in Seattle were enrolled during active infection, then followed longitudinally. The chain has TRBV21-1 and TRBJ1-3; no check of the table's D call, TRBD1, against the DNA was made. TRBV21-1 is an annotated pseudogene. The sequenced sample consisted of peripheral blood. The origin of this receptor is a woman of 80 years or more with COVID-19, enrolled during active disease. The CDR3 DNA sequence: TGTGCCAGCAGCAAAAAAAACCCAATGAGGGGGTCTGGAAACACCATATATTTT. Translating it yields CASSKKNPMRGSGNTIYF.